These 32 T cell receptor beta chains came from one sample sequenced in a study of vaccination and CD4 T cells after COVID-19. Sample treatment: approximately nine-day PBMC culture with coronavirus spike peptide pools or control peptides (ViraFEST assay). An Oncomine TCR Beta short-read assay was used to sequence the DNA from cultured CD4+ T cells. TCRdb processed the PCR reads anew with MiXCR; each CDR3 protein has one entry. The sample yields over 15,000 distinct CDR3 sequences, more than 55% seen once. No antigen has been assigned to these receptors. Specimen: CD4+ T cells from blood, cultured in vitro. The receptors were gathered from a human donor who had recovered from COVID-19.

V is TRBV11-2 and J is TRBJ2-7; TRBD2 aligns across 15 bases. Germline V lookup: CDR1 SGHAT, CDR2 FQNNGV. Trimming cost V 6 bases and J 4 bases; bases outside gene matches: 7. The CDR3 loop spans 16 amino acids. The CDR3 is CASRKPGLAGGYEQYF. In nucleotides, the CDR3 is TGTGCCAGCAGGAAACCGGGACTAGCGGGAGGATACGAGCAGTACTTC.

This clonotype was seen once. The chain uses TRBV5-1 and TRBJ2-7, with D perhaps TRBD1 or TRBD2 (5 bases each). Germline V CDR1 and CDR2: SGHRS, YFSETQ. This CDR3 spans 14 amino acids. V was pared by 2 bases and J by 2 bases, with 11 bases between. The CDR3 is CASSLTGTTYEQYF. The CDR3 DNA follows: TGCGCCAGCAGCTTAACCGGGACCACCTACGAGCAGTACTTC.

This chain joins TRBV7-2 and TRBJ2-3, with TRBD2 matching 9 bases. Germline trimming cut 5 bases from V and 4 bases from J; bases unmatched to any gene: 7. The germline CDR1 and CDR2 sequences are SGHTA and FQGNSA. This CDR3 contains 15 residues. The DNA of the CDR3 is TGTGCCAGCAGCCCAGGGGGACTAGCAGCAGATACGCAGTATTTT. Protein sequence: CASSPGGLAADTQYF.

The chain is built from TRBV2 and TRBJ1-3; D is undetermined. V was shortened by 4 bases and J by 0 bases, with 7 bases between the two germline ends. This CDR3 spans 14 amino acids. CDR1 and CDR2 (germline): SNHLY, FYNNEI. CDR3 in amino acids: CASSGSSSGNTIYF. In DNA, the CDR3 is TGTGCCAGCAGTGGTTCGAGCTCTGGAAACACCATATATTTT.

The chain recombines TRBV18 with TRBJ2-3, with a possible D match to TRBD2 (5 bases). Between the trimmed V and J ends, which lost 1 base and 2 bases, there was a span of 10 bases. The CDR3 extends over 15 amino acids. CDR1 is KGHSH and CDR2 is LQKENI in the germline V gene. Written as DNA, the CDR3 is TGTGCCAGCTCACCACGGCCGGGGAACACAGATACGCAGTATTTT. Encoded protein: CASSPRPGNTDTQYF. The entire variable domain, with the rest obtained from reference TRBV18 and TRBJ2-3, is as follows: NAGVMQNPRHLVRRRGQEARLRCSPMKGHSHVYWYRQLPEEGLKFMVYLQKENIIDESGMPKERFSAEFPKEGPSILRIQQVVRGDSAAYFCASSPRPGNTDTQYFGPGTRLTVL.

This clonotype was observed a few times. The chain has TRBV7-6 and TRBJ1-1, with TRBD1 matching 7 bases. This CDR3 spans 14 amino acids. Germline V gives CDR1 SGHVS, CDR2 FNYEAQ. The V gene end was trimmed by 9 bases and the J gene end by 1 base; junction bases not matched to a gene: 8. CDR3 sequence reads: CASSPGQANTEAFF. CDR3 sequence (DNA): TGTGCCAGTAGCCCCGGACAGGCGAACACTGAAGCTTTCTTT.

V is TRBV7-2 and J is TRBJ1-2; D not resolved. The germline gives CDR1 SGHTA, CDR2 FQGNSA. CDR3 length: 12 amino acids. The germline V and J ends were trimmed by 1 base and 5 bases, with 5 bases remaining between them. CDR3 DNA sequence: TGTGCCAGCAGCTTAGTAGGGTATGGCTACACCTTC. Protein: CASSLVGYGYTF.

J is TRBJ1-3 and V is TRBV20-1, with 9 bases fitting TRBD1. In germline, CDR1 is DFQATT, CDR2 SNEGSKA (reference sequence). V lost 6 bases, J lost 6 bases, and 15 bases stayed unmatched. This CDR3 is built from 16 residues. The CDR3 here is CSATPGRTGVQNTIYF. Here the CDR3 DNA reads TGCAGTGCCACCCCAGGGAGGACAGGGGTCCAAAACACCATATATTTT.

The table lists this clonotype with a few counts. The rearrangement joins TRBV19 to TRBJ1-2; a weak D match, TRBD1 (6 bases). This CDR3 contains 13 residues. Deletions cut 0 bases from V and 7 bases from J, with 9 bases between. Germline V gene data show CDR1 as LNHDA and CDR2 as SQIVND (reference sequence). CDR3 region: CASSIEGALGYTF. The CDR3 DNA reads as TGTGCCAGTAGTATAGAGGGGGCGCTTGGCTACACCTTC.

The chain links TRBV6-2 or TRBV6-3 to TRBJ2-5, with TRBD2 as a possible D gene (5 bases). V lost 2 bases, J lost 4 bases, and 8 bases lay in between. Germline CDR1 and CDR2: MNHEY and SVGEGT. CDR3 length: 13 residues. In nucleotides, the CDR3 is TGTGCCAGCAGTTACGAACTAGGAGAGACCCAGTACTTC. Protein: CASSYELGETQYF.

The CDR3 region is CASSYLGLAEYNEQFF. CDR3 sequence (DNA): TGTGCCAGCAGTTACCTGGGGCTGGCTGAGTACAATGAGCAGTTCTTC. The rearrangement uses TRBV6-2 or TRBV6-3 and TRBJ2-1; D might be TRBD1 (5 bases). Germline V CDR1 and CDR2: MNHEY, SVGEGT. Between the trimmed V and J ends, which lost 2 bases and 4 bases, there was a span of 15 bases. This CDR3 comprises 16 residues.

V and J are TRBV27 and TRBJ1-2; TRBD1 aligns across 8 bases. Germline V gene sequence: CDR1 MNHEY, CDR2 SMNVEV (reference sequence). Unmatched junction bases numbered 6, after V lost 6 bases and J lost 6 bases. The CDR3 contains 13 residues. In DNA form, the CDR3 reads TGTGCCAGCAGACGCACAGGGGGGCATGGCTACACCTTC. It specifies CASRRTGGHGYTF.

CDR3 residues: CASSEEMGDSSENTEAFF. For the CDR3, the DNA is TGCGCCAGCAGTGAAGAAATGGGGGACAGTAGTGAAAACACTGAAGCTTTCTTT. The V and J genes are TRBV10-1 and TRBJ1-1, with TRBD1 matching over 7 bases. The germline CDR1 and CDR2 sequences are WNHNN and SYGVQD (reference sequence). Losses at the gene ends were 3 bases for V and 2 bases for J; bases not matched to a gene: 15. The CDR3 has 18 amino acids.

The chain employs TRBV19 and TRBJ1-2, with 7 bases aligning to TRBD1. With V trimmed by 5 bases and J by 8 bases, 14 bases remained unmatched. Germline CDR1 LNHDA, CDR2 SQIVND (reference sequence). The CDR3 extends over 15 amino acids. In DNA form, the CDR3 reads TGTGCCAGTAGTCCCTCCCCGACAGGGTCGCACGGCTACACCTTC. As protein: CASSPSPTGSHGYTF.

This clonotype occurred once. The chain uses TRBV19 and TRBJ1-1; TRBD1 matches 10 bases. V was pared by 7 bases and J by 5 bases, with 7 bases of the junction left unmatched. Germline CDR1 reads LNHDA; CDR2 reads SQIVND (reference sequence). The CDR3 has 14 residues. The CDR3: CASKGGTGVTEAFF. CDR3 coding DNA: TGTGCCAGTAAGGGCGGGACAGGGGTGACTGAAGCTTTCTTT.

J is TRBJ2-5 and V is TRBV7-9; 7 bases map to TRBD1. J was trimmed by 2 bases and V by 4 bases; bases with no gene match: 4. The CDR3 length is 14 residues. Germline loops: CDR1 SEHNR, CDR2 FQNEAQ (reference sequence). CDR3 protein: CASSWTGIQETQYF. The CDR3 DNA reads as TGTGCCAGCAGCTGGACAGGAATACAAGAGACCCAGTACTTC. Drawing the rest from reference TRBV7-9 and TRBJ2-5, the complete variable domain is DTGVSQNPRHKITKRGQNVTFRCDPISEHNRLYWYRQTLGQGPEFLTYFQNEAQLEKSRLLSDRFSAERPKGSFSTLEIQRTEQGDSAMYLCASSWTGIQETQYFGPGTRLLVL.

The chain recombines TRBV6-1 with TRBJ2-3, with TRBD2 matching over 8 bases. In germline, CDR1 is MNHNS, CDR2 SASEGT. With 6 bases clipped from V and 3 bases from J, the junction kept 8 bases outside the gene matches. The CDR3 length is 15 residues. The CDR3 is CASRVLAVPTDTQYF. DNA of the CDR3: TGTGCCAGCAGGGTACTAGCGGTGCCGACAGATACGCAGTATTTT.

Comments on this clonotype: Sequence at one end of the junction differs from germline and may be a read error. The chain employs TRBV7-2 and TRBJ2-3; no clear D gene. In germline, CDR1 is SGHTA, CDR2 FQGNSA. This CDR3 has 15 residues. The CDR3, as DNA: TGTGCCGGCAGCGCACAACACGGTGCCCGACATACGCAGTATTTT. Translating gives CAGSAQHGARHTQYF. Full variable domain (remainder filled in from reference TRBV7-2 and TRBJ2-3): GAGVSQSPSNKVTEKGKDVELRCDPISGHTALYWYRQSLGQGLEFLIYFQGNSAPDKSGLPSDRFSAERTGGSVSTLTIQRTQQEDSAVYLCAGSAQHGARHTQYFGPGTRLTVL.

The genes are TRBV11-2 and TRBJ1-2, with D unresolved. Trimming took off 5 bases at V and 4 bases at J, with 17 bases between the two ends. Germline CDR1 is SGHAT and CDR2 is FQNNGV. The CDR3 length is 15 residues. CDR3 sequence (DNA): TGTGCCAGCAGCCCCAGCCAGCAGTGGGGCTATGGCTACACCTTC. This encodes CASSPSQQWGYGYTF.

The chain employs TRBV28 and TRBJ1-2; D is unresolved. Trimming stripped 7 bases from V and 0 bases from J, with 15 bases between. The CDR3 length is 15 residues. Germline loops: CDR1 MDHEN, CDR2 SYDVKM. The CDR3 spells CASINPGTPNYGYTF. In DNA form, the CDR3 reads TGTGCCAGCATCAATCCGGGAACACCTAACTATGGCTACACCTTC.

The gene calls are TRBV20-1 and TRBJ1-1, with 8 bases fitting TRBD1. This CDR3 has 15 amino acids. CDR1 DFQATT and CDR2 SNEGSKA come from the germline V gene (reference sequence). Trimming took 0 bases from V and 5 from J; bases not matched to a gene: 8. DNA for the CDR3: TGCAGTGCTAGAGATCTGGGGACAGGAACGACTGAAGCTTTCTTT. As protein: CSARDLGTGTTEAFF.

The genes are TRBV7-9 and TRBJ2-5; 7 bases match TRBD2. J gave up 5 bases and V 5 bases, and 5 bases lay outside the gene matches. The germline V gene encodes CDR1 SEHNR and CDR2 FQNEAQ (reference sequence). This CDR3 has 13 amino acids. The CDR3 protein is CASSPLAIETQYF. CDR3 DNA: TGTGCCAGCAGCCCACTAGCGATTGAGACCCAGTACTTC.

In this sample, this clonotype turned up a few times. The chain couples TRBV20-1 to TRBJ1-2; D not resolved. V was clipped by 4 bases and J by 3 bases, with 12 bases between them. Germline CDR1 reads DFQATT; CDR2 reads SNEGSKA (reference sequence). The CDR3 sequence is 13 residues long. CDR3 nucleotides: TGCAGTGCTACCCCTTCAGTCTACTATGGCTACACCTTC. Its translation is CSATPSVYYGYTF.

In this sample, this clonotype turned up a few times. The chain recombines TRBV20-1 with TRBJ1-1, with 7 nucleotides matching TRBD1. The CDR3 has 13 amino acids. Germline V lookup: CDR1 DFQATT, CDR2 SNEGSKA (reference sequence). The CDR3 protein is CRVGGTANTEAFF. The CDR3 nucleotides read TGCAGGGTTGGAGGGACAGCGAACACTGAAGCTTTCTTT.

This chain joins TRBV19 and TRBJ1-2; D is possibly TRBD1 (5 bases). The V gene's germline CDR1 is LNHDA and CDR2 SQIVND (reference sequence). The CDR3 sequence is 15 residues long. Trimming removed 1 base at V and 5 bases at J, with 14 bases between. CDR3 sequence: CASSIGGGAEYGYTF. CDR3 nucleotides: TGTGCCAGTAGTATAGGAGGCGGGGCTGAATATGGCTACACCTTC.

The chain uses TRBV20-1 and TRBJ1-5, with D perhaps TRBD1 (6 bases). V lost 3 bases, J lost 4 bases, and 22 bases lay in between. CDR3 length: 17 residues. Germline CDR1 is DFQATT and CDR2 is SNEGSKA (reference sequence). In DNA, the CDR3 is TGCAGTGCTAGTACTAGTAATAGGGACATATGGAATCAGCCCCAGCATTTT. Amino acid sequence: CSASTSNRDIWNQPQHF.

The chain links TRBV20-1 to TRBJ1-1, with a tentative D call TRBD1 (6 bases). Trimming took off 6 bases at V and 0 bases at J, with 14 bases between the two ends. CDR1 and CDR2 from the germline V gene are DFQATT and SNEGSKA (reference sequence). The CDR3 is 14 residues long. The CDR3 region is CSARRGPMNTEAFF. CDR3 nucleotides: TGCAGTGCCCGCAGGGGCCCCATGAACACTGAAGCTTTCTTT.

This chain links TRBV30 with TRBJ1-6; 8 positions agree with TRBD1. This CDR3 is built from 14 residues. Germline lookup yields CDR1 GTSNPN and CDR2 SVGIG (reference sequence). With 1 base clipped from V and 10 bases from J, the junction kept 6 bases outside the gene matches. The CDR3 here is CAWSALTGESPLHF. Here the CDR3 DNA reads TGTGCCTGGAGTGCCCTGACAGGGGAGTCACCCCTCCACTTT.

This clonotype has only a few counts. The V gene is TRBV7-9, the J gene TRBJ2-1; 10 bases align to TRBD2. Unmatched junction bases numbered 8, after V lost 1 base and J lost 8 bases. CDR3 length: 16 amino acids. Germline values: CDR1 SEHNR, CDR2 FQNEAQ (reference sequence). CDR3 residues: CASSLEGLAGAHEQFF. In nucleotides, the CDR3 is TGTGCCAGCAGCTTAGAAGGGCTAGCGGGAGCCCATGAGCAGTTCTTC.

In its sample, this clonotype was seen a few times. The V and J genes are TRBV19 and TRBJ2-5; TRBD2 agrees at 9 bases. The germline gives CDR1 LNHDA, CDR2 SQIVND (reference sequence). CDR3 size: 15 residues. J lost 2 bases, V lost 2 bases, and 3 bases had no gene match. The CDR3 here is CASSILLAGQETQYF. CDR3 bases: TGTGCCAGTAGTATACTGCTAGCGGGGCAAGAGACCCAGTACTTC.

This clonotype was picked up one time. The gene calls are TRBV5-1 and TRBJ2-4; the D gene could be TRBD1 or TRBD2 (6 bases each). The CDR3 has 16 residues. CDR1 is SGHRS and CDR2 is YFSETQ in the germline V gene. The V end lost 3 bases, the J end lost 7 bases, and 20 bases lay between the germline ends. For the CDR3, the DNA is TGCGCCAGCAGCTCGCGGCCGGGGGCAGGGAGGAACATTCAGTACTTC. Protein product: CASSSRPGAGRNIQYF.

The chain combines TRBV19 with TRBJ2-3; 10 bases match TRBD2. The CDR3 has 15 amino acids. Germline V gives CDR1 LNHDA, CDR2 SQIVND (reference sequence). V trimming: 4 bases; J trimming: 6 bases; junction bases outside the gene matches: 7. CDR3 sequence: CASSTRTSGGDTQYF. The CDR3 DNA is TGTGCCAGTAGTACTCGGACTAGCGGCGGGGATACGCAGTATTTT.